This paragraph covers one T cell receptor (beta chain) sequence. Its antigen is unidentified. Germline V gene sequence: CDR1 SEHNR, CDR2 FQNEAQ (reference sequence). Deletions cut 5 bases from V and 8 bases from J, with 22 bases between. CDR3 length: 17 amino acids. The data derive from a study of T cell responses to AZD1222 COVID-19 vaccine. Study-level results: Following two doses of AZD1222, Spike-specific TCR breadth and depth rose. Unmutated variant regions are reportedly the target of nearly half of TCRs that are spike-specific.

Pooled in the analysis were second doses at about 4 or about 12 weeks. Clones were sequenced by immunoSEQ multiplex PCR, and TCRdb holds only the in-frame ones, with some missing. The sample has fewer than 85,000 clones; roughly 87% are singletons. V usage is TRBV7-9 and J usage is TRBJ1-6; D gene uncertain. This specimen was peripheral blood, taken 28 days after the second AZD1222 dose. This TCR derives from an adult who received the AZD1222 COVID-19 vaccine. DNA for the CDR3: TGTGCCAGCAGCCTCACTCCCCGGACCGACTCGCATTCACCCCTCCACTTT. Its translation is CASSLTPRTDSHSPLHF.